This T cell receptor beta chain was captured by sequencing in a study of T-cell memory formation after mild COVID-19. Study findings and constraints: Mostly located in CM and EM were contracting CD4+ clones, with contracting CD8+ clones located in EMRA. Contracting clones from day 15 to 85 had balanced CD4/CD8; later expanders favoured CD4+.

On this clonotype itself: Its antigen is undetermined.

The ends were cut back, 2 bases at V and 0 bases at J, with 10 bases in the middle. CDR1 is MNHEY and CDR2 is SVGAGI in the germline V gene. The CDR3 has 16 amino acids. 5'RACE primed from the constant segment yielded TCR alpha and TCR beta cDNA libraries bearing sample barcodes and UMIs. TCRdb re-called the 5' RACE reads through MiXCR, storing one row per CDR3 protein. The data show some 130,000 distinct CDR3 sequences, 25% seen once. Sequencing input: PBMCs or a T cell subset sorted from them (not recorded which). The clonotype was recovered from an adult woman who had mild COVID-19 (a few samples of this study predate the infection). Cell type and time point are not known. The V gene is TRBV6-5, the J gene TRBJ1-4, with D unclear. The CDR3 sequence: CASSYRPSPTNEKLFF. The DNA of the CDR3 is TGTGCCAGCAGTTACCGACCCTCCCCAACTAATGAAAAACTGTTTTTT.